The TCR beta chain under discussion was sequenced for a study of CD8+ T cells in alopecia areata. Study overall: Tofacitinib exposure lasted 6 to 18 months, followed by 6 months off drug.

A remark on this clone: Its antigen is undetermined.

Extracted from the samples, RNA was reverse transcribed into cDNA to serve as the sequencing template. Only in-frame clones appear in the TCRdb table, and some are missing; sequencing was by immunoSEQ multiplex PCR. The sample holds some 150,000 clones; 86% are singletons and the top ten take less than 15%. The CDR3 contains 14 residues. Germline assignment: CDR1 SGHVS and CDR2 FNYEAQ. V was shortened by 6 bases and J by 2 bases, with 14 bases between the two germline ends. General observations from the study: Having one nonresponder leaves uncertain how baseline CD8+ expansion relates to response. Sequencing of scalp samples also includes resident alphabeta T cells from normal skin.

Described treatment: oral pan-JAK inhibitor, 5-10 mg twice daily. T lymphocytes (CD4+ and CD8+) were sorted from PBMCs. The sample here was CD8+ T cells sorted from blood, taken at week 4, from a patient treated with tofacitinib. The receptor was isolated from a human donor with alopecia areata. The chain combines TRBV7-6 with TRBJ2-7; tentative D call: TRBD2 (6 bases). The CDR3 DNA reads TGTGCCAGCAGTATGGGAGGCCGAACCTACGAGCAGTACTTC. This sequence encodes CASSMGGRTYEQYF.